This TCR beta chain was found in a study of T-cell memory formation after mild COVID-19. On this clonotype: Its antigen is unknown.

Constant-segment-primed 5'RACE gave TCR alpha and TCR beta cDNA libraries with sample barcodes and UMIs. TCRdb independently ran MiXCR on the 5' RACE reads; one entry per CDR3 protein. The sample has more than 80,000 distinct CDR3 sequences, about 15% seen once; the top ten hold 28%. Study-wide results and limits: Contracting clones, day 15 to 85, had balanced CD4/CD8, and later expanders favored CD4+. Memory cells collected pre-infection included some clones that later responded, suggesting cross-reactive memory joined.

The CDR3 is 13 residues long. Per germline, CDR1 SGHVS and CDR2 FNYEAQ. Trimming shortened V by 1 base and J by 5 bases, and 9 bases separated the two germline ends. This clonotype was sampled from an adult woman who had mild COVID-19 (a few samples of this study predate the infection). Cell type and time point are not known. The rearrangement uses TRBV7-6 and TRBJ2-7; D is unclear. The sample consisted of PBMCs or a T cell subset sorted from them (not recorded which). CDR3 DNA: TGTGCCAGCAGCTTAGGGACGGTGGACGAGCAGTACTTC. It codes for CASSLGTVDEQYF.